This T cell receptor (beta chain) was identified in a study of blood T cell repertoires in COVID-19. Enrolment of Seattle patients took place during active infection, and they were followed longitudinally. In the authors' methods: The authors estimated nucleated cell counts from reference gene primer amplification. Some clones are missing from TCRdb's copy, which holds only in-frame ones; the method was immunoSEQ multiplex PCR. V and J calls and clone size follow that table, whereas D and trimming were derived from the DNA. The repertoire holds some 360,000 clones, with about 89% as singletons. CDR1 and CDR2 from the germline V gene are KGHSH and LQKENI. The CDR3 has 14 amino acids. V was shortened by 0 bases and J by 4 bases, with 9 bases between the two germline ends.

Material for sequencing was peripheral blood. V usage is TRBV18 and J usage is TRBJ1-1; weak D call: TRBD1 (5 bases). The sequence was obtained from a woman between 55 and 75 years old with COVID-19, enrolled during active disease. The chain's CDR3 is CASSPPPGPTEAFF. The CDR3 coding sequence is TGTGCCAGCTCACCACCCCCAGGGCCCACTGAAGCTTTCTTT.